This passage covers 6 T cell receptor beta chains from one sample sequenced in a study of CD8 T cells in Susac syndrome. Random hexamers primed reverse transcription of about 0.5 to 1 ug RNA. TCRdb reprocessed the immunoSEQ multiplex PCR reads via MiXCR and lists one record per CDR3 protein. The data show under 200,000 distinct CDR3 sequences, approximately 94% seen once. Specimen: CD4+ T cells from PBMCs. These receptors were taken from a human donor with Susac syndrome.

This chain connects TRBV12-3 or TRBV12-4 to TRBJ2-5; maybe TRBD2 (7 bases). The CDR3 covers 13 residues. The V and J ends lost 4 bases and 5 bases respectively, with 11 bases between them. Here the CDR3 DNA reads TGTGCCAGCAGTTGGGGGGGCGGCGAGACCCAGTACTTC. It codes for CASSWGGGETQYF.

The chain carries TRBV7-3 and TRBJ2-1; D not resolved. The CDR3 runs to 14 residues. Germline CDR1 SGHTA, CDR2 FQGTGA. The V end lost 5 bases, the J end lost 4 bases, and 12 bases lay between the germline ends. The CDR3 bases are TGTGCCAGCAGCCCGACCCCATCGTACAATGAGCAGTTCTTC. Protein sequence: CASSPTPSYNEQFF.

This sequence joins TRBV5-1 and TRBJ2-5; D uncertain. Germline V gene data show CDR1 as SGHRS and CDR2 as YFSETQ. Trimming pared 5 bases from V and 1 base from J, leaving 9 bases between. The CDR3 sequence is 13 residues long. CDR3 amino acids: CASRETPQETQYF. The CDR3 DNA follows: TGCGCCAGCAGAGAGACACCCCAAGAGACCCAGTACTTC.

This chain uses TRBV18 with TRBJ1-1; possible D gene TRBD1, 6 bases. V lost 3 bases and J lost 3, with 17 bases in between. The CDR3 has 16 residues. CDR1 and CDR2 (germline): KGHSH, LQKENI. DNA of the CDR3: TGTGCCAGCTCACCCCCCCGTTCCAGGGGTGACACTGAAGCTTTCTTT. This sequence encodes CASSPPRSRGDTEAFF.

The CDR3 sequence is CASSQEFAGGQDTQYF. The CDR3, as DNA: TGTGCCAGCAGCCAAGAGTTCGCGGGGGGGCAAGATACGCAGTATTTT. This chain connects TRBV4-2 to TRBJ2-3; 9 positions agree with TRBD2. CDR3 length equals 16 residues. Germline CDR1 LGHNA, CDR2 YNFKEQ. Trimming took 0 bases from V and 5 from J; bases not matched to a gene: 6.

CDR3 coding DNA: TGCGCCAGCACTCAAAGTCCGGGGGGAACCTACGAGCAGTACTTC. Encoded protein: CASTQSPGGTYEQYF. The rearrangement uses TRBV5-1 and TRBJ2-7, with 7 bases lining up with TRBD2. The junction had 11 bases not matched to a gene; V was cut back by 6 bases and J by 2 bases. Germline CDR1 SGHRS, CDR2 YFSETQ. CDR3 length: 15 residues.